The entry below describes one T cell receptor beta chain. CDR3 length: 13 residues. Germline lookup yields CDR1 LNHDA and CDR2 SQIVND (reference sequence). The protocol was immunoSEQ multiplex PCR, while the TCRdb copy is restricted to in-frame clones and leaves out a portion. The table records around 17,000 clones, about three quarters of them present only once. These data are taken from a study of OX40 agonist ivuxolimab in advanced cancers. Autoimmune disease history or systemic immunosuppression disqualified patients. The sequencing used CD4+ or CD8+ T cells sorted from blood, collected in a trial of the OX40 agonist ivuxolimab. V usage is TRBV19 and J usage is TRBJ2-5; TRBD2 might be the D (5 bases). The end of the DNA fits TRBJ2-7 better, so the J call may be wrong. The source is an adult with an advanced solid tumor such as melanoma, head and neck, liver or kidney cancer. The CDR3 reads CASSIQADYEQYF. Here the CDR3 DNA reads TGTGCCAGTAGTATCCAAGCGGACTACGAGCAGTACTTC.